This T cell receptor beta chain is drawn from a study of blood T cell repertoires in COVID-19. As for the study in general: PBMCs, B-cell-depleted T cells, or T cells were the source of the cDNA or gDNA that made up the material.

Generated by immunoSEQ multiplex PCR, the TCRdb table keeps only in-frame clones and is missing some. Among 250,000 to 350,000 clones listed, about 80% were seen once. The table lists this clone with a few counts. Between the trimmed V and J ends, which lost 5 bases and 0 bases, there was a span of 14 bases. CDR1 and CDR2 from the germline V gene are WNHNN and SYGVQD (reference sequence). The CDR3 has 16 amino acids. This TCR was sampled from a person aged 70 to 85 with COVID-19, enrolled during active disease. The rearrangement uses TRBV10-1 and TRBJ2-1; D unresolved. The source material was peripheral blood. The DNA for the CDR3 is TGCGCCAGCAGTAAGATGCCAGGTAACTCCTACAATGAGCAGTTCTTC. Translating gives CASSKMPGNSYNEQFF.